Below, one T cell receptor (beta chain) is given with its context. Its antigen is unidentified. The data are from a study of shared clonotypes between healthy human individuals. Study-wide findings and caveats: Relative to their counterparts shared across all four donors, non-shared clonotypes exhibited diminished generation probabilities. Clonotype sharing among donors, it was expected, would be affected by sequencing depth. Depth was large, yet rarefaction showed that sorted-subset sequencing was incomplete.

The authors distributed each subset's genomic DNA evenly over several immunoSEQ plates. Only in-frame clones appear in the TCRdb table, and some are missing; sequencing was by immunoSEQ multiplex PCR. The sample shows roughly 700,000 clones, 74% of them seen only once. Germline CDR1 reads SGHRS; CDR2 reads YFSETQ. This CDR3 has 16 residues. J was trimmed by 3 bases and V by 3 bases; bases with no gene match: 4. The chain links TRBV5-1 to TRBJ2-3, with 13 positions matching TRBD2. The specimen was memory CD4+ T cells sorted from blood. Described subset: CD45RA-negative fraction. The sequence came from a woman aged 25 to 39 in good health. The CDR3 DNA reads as TGCGCCAGCAGCTCACGGACTAGCGGGAGAACAGATACGCAGTATTTT. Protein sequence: CASSSRTSGRTDTQYF.